The 28 T cell receptor beta chains given below trace back to one sample, sequenced in a study of human T cells and chemical hapten exposure. TCRdb reprocessed the RACE reads via MiXCR and lists one record per CDR3 protein. This sample has 62,000 or so distinct CDR3 sequences, with approximately 11% found just once. Time point reported: pre-sensitization, week 0. Treatment here: therapeutic diphenylcyclopropenone sensitization with weekly scalp DPC. The material was whole blood, obtained in connection with sensitization to the hapten diphenylcyclopropenone (DPC). The receptors derive from a woman between 50 and 59 years old with alopecia areata. Some clones in this sample may be carry-over from other donors' samples.

This clonotype occurred a few times. The rearrangement uses TRBV30 and TRBJ1-1; the D gene is possibly TRBD1 (5 bases). Germline V gives CDR1 GTSNPN, CDR2 SVGIG (reference sequence). The CDR3 sequence is 16 residues long. Between the trimmed V and J ends, which lost 3 bases and 2 bases, there was a span of 19 bases. CDR3 protein: CAWRRRGWKINTEAFF. For the CDR3, the DNA is TGTGCCTGGAGAAGACGGGGCTGGAAAATAAACACTGAAGCTTTCTTT.

This clonotype was seen once. V is TRBV30 and J is TRBJ2-7; 10 bases agree with TRBD1. In germline, CDR1 is GTSNPN, CDR2 SVGIG (reference sequence). CDR3 length: 15 amino acids. V gave up 0 bases and J gave up 3 bases; unmatched junction bases: 5. The CDR3 DNA reads as TGTGCCTGGAGTGTCCTCGGACAGGGGGGCTACGAGCAGTACTTC. Its protein product is CAWSVLGQGGYEQYF.

This clonotype showed up many times. The chain joins TRBV6-5 to TRBJ2-7; perhaps TRBD1 as D (6 bases). With 6 bases removed from V and 1 base from J, the gap between germline ends came to 13 bases. The CDR3 loop spans 14 amino acids. In germline, CDR1 is MNHEY, CDR2 SVGAGI. The CDR3 here is CASSRADRSYEQYF. CDR3 DNA sequence: TGTGCCAGCAGCCGCGCCGACAGGTCCTACGAGCAGTACTTC.

This clonotype was detected ten times or more. The V and J genes are TRBV7-9 and TRBJ1-1; no reliable D call. The CDR3 covers 13 residues. Germline assignment: CDR1 SEHNR and CDR2 FQNEAQ (reference sequence). V lost 2 bases and J lost 1, with 5 bases in between. CDR3 bases: TGTGCCAGCAGCTTAACAGAGAACACTGAAGCTTTCTTT. Translation: CASSLTENTEAFF.

Ten or more counts support this clonotype. The chain couples TRBV7-9 to TRBJ1-1; 7 bases align to TRBD1. The length of the CDR3 is 14 residues. V gave up 5 bases and J gave up 0 bases; unmatched junction bases: 3. CDR1 and CDR2 (germline): SEHNR, FQNEAQ (reference sequence). CDR3 in amino acids: CASSQGTVNTEAFF. The CDR3 DNA is TGTGCCAGCAGCCAGGGGACAGTGAACACTGAAGCTTTCTTT.

The V gene is TRBV27, the J gene TRBJ1-2; D may be TRBD1 (5 bases). Between the trimmed V and J ends, which lost 5 bases and 5 bases, there was a span of 9 bases. The CDR3 sequence is 12 residues long. Looked up from germline, CDR1 is MNHEY and CDR2 is SMNVEV (reference sequence). CDR3 in amino acids: CASSGAGYGYTF. CDR3 nucleotide sequence: TGTGCCAGCAGTGGGGCGGGGTATGGCTACACCTTC.

In its sample, this clonotype was seen many times. CDR3 nucleotides: TGTGCCAGCAGTCAGGGATACAGGAGCACAGATACGCAGTATTTT. As protein: CASSQGYRSTDTQYF. The gene calls are TRBV7-2 and TRBJ2-3; a possible D gene is TRBD1 (5 bases). The CDR3 covers 15 residues. V was trimmed by 6 bases and J by 0 bases, leaving 13 bases between them. CDR1 is SGHTA, CDR2 FQGNSA, per germline.

This clonotype was observed a handful of times. The V and J genes are TRBV10-2 and TRBJ2-1; D remains unclear. With 5 bases removed from V and 7 bases from J, the gap between germline ends came to 9 bases. Germline values: CDR1 WSHSY, CDR2 SAAADI. CDR3 size: 12 residues. This chain's CDR3 is CASSTPRNEQFF. CDR3 nucleotide sequence: TGCGCCAGCAGTACCCCCCGGAATGAGCAGTTCTTC.

In this sample, this clonotype turned up a few times. V and J are TRBV11-2 and TRBJ2-3; no clear D. CDR3 length equals 15 residues. The germline V gene encodes CDR1 SGHAT and CDR2 FQNNGV. The V end was cut by 1 base, the J end by 4 bases, with 12 bases between. The CDR3 here is CASSLVGGVPDTQYF. The CDR3, as DNA: TGTGCCAGCAGCTTAGTTGGTGGGGTCCCAGATACGCAGTATTTT.

A few counts support this clonotype. The chain employs TRBV5-5 and TRBJ2-2, with 14 positions matching TRBD2. Germline CDR1 SGHKS, CDR2 YYEKEE (reference sequence). The V gene end was trimmed by 4 bases and the J gene end by 4 bases; junction bases not matched to a gene: 12. This CDR3 region has 19 residues. CDR3 residues: CASSGNGLAGGRVTGELFF. Here the CDR3 DNA reads TGTGCCAGCAGCGGCAACGGACTAGCGGGGGGCCGGGTCACCGGGGAGCTGTTTTTT.

This chain's CDR3 is CSAKQGEYSGELFF. CDR3 in DNA: TGCAGTGCTAAACAGGGAGAATATAGCGGGGAGCTGTTTTTT. V usage is TRBV20-1 and J usage is TRBJ2-2, with D maybe TRBD1 (6 bases). CDR1 DFQATT and CDR2 SNEGSKA come from the germline V gene (reference sequence). V was shortened by 4 bases and J by 7 bases, with 16 bases between the two germline ends. The CDR3 totals 14 residues.

This clonotype has a count of ten or more. The rearrangement links TRBV5-5 to TRBJ1-5; 10 nucleotides line up with TRBD1. Germline CDR1 SGHKS, CDR2 YYEKEE (reference sequence). The V gene end was trimmed by 2 bases and the J gene end by 4 bases; junction bases not matched to a gene: 3. This CDR3 has 15 amino acids. CDR3 in amino acids: CASSFRTGGNQPQHF. DNA for the CDR3: TGTGCCAGCAGCTTTCGGACAGGGGGAAATCAGCCCCAGCATTTT.

The J gene is TRBJ1-6, the V gene TRBV30; D gene uncertain. CDR3 length: 13 residues. CDR1 and CDR2 from the germline V gene are GTSNPN and SVGIG (reference sequence). V lost 0 bases to trimming and J lost 3 bases, with 3 bases between them. The CDR3 loop is CAWSVSYNSPLHF. In DNA, the CDR3 is TGTGCCTGGAGTGTCAGCTATAATTCACCCCTCCACTTT.

The CDR3 loop reads CASSPKIPDGLSNYGYTF. Written as DNA, the CDR3 is TGTGCCAGCTCACCTAAAATACCAGACGGACTTTCTAACTATGGCTACACCTTC. J is TRBJ1-2 and V is TRBV18; D call uncertain. The V and J ends lost 3 bases and 0 bases respectively, with 20 bases between them. This CDR3 spans 18 amino acids. From germline, CDR1 is KGHSH and CDR2 LQKENI.

The rearrangement uses TRBV2 and TRBJ2-7; D gene unclear. Trimming shortened V by 2 bases and J by 3 bases, and 14 bases separated the two germline ends. The CDR3 extends over 15 amino acids. In germline, CDR1 is SNHLY, CDR2 FYNNEI. The CDR3 is CASSESVVTLYEQYF. CDR3 sequence (DNA): TGTGCCAGCAGTGAAAGTGTTGTCACCCTCTACGAGCAGTACTTC.

The gene calls are TRBV24-1 and TRBJ1-5; perhaps TRBD1 as D (6 bases). V gave up 4 bases and J gave up 3 bases, with 9 bases separating them. The CDR3 loop spans 14 amino acids. Germline CDR1 is KGHDR and CDR2 is SFDVKD. CDR3 amino acids: CATSDGQHNQPQHF. Written as DNA, the CDR3 is TGTGCCACCAGTGACGGACAGCACAATCAGCCCCAGCATTTT.

In this sample, this clonotype turned up many times. The chain has TRBV12-5 and TRBJ1-5, with D uncertain. CDR3 size: 13 residues. The germline gives CDR1 LGHNT, CDR2 FRNRAP. V was cut by 6 bases and J by 5 bases, with 11 bases left in between. The CDR3 here is CASGTDGYQPQHF. The CDR3 DNA reads as TGTGCTAGTGGAACAGACGGTTATCAGCCCCAGCATTTT.

This clonotype was counted only a few times. J is TRBJ2-1 and V is TRBV6-4; 9 nucleotides agree with TRBD1. The CDR3 extends over 15 amino acids. J gave up 8 bases and V 3 bases, and 8 bases lay outside the gene matches. Per germline, CDR1 MRHNA and CDR2 SNTAGT. The CDR3 spells CASSEQGAFADEQFF. The CDR3 DNA follows: TGTGCCAGCAGTGAACAGGGGGCGTTCGCCGATGAGCAGTTCTTC.

This clonotype has just a few counts. This chain joins TRBV7-2 and TRBJ2-5, with 7 bases identical to TRBD2. This CDR3 spans 15 amino acids. The germline V gene has CDR1 SGHTA and CDR2 FQGNSA. J was trimmed by 0 bases and V by 5 bases; bases with no gene match: 6. CDR3 in amino acids: CASSPSRGNQETQYF. CDR3 coding DNA: TGTGCCAGCAGCCCGTCGCGGGGGAACCAAGAGACCCAGTACTTC.

This clonotype has at least ten counts. The chain combines TRBV11-1 with TRBJ2-1, with 7 bases that match TRBD2. Per the germline V gene, CDR1 is SGHAT and CDR2 is FQDESV (reference sequence). The CDR3 has 15 residues. V shed 3 bases, J shed 4 bases, and the junction held 6 bases outside the gene matches. This CDR3 is CASSFQREGYNEQFF. For the CDR3, the DNA is TGTGCCAGCAGCTTCCAGCGGGAAGGTTACAATGAGCAGTTCTTC.

The chain carries TRBV10-3 and TRBJ1-1, with a possible D match to TRBD1 (6 bases). V dropped 6 bases and J dropped 10 bases, with 15 bases sitting between them. Germline V gene data show CDR1 as ENHRY and CDR2 as SYGVKD. The length of the CDR3 is 12 residues. The CDR3 DNA follows: TGTGCCATCAGCGCTAACAGGGTTGGAGCTTTCTTT. Its protein product is CAISANRVGAFF.

This clonotype was counted at least ten times. The chain recombines TRBV20-1 with TRBJ2-7; D gene unclear. Germline CDR1 DFQATT, CDR2 SNEGSKA (reference sequence). V was pared by 3 bases and J by 3 bases, with 12 bases between. The CDR3 runs to 13 residues. DNA for the CDR3: TGCAGTGCTAGGGTGACACCTAGCTACGAGCAGTACTTC. Translation gives CSARVTPSYEQYF.

This clonotype was recorded at least ten times. V and J are TRBV7-8 and TRBJ2-3; possibly TRBD2 for D (6 bases). Per germline, CDR1 SGHVS and CDR2 FQNEAQ. Trimming left V 5 bases short and J 3 bases short, with 18 bases between. The CDR3 covers 16 residues. The DNA of the CDR3 is TGTGCCAGCAGCCCCACGGTCGGGGGTTGGACAGATACGCAGTATTTT. Its translation: CASSPTVGGWTDTQYF.

The CDR3: CASSLGGGNQPQHF. The DNA for the CDR3 is TGTGCCAGCAGTTTAGGAGGAGGGAATCAGCCCCAGCATTTT. This chain links TRBV28 with TRBJ1-5; D is unresolved. The CDR3 consists of 14 residues. Deletions cut 2 bases from V and 4 bases from J, with 9 bases between. Germline lookup yields CDR1 MDHEN and CDR2 SYDVKM.

This clonotype has a count of ten or more. The chain carries TRBV12-3 or TRBV12-4 and TRBJ2-7, with D perhaps given as TRBD1 or TRBD2 (5 bases each). CDR3 length: 12 residues. V was pared by 3 bases and J by 9 bases, with 12 bases between. CDR3 sequence (DNA): TGTGCCAGCAGTTTGGGGACGTTTGGGCAGTACTTC. Amino acids: CASSLGTFGQYF.

This clonotype has a count of ten or more. The chain has TRBV10-2 and TRBJ1-2; TRBD1 agrees at 8 bases. The ends lost 2 bases at V and 4 bases at J; junction bases unmatched: 0. The CDR3 totals 13 residues. From germline, CDR1 is WSHSY and CDR2 SAAADI. The CDR3 sequence is CASSEQGAYGYTF. The CDR3 region has the DNA TGCGCCAGCAGTGAGCAGGGGGCCTATGGCTACACCTTC.

The sample holds many counts of this clonotype. The chain links TRBV7-8 to TRBJ2-2; 9 nucleotides line up with TRBD2. CDR3 length: 18 residues. The J segment lost 7 bases and the V segment lost 2 bases, leaving 14 bases of the junction unmatched. CDR1 and CDR2 (germline): SGHVS, FQNEAQ. CDR3 sequence: CASSLPLRLAGTLGELFF. CDR3 nucleotide sequence: TGTGCCAGCAGCTTACCCCTGCGGCTAGCGGGAACCCTCGGGGAGCTGTTTTTT.

CDR3 loop: CASSVLALSYNEQFF. DNA of the CDR3: TGTGCCAGCAGCGTGCTAGCGCTATCCTACAATGAGCAGTTCTTC. This chain connects TRBV9 to TRBJ2-1, with a tentative D call TRBD2 (6 bases). Between the trimmed V and J ends, which lost 2 bases and 1 base, there was a span of 10 bases. CDR1 is SGDLS, CDR2 YYNGEE, per germline. The CDR3 is made up of 15 amino acids.